These 21 T cell receptor beta chains were all obtained from the same sample, sequenced in a study of shared clonotypes between healthy human individuals. This table comes from immunoSEQ multiplex PCR, and its TCRdb copy is limited to in-frame clones, with some not included. The data contain roughly 640,000 clones, almost 97% of them seen just once; the ten biggest clones take up 0.057%. Input material: naive CD4+ T cells sorted from blood. Indicated subset: CD45RA+ positively selected. The receptors come from a woman aged 25 to 39 in good health.

The J gene is TRBJ2-5, the V gene TRBV6-1; possible D gene TRBD2, 5 bases. The DNA end is a closer match to TRBJ2-7, so the J assignment may be wrong. This CDR3 comprises 11 residues. Germline V gene data show CDR1 as MNHNS and CDR2 as SASEGT. The CDR3 nucleotides read TGTGCCAGCAGGGAGAGCGGCGAGCAGTACTTC. Its protein is CASRESGEQYF.

The chain joins TRBV7-9 to TRBJ1-4, with D perhaps TRBD1 (6 bases). CDR3 length: 12 amino acids. CDR1 is SEHNR, CDR2 FQNEAQ, per germline (reference sequence). V was shortened by 1 base and J by 13 bases, with 10 bases between the two germline ends. DNA of the CDR3: TGTGCCAGCAGCTTAGAACAGGGAGGACTGTTTTTT. Translation gives CASSLEQGGLFF.

The V call is TRBV2, the J call TRBJ1-3, with 11 bases matching TRBD1. Germline assignment: CDR1 SNHLY and CDR2 FYNNEI. The CDR3 sequence is 15 residues long. V lost 5 bases and J lost 2; bases outside the gene matches: 2. The chain's CDR3 is CASSPDRGPGNTIYF. As DNA, the CDR3 is TGTGCCAGCAGTCCGGACAGGGGGCCTGGAAACACCATATATTTT.

V is TRBV27 and J is TRBJ2-5; 10 bases agree with TRBD2. The CDR3 extends over 15 amino acids. With 4 bases clipped from V and 1 base from J, the junction kept 3 bases outside the gene matches. The germline V gene encodes CDR1 MNHEY and CDR2 SMNVEV (reference sequence). The CDR3 bases are TGTGCCAGCAGTTCTCGGACTAGCGGCCAAGAGACCCAGTACTTC. Protein product: CASSSRTSGQETQYF.

As regards this clone: Other DNA sequences of this sample code for an identical CDR3. This chain joins TRBV9 and TRBJ2-3, with D unclear. Trimming took off 0 bases at V and 0 bases at J, with 5 bases between the two ends. The germline gives CDR1 SGDLS, CDR2 YYNGEE. This CDR3 spans 14 amino acids. The CDR3 DNA is TGTGCCAGCAGCGTAGCGCTGAGCACAGATACGCAGTATTTT. Amino acid sequence: CASSVALSTDTQYF. The complete variable domain, with remaining parts taken from reference TRBV9 and TRBJ2-3, reads DSGVTQTPKHLITATGQRVTLRCSPRSGDLSVYWYQQSLDQGLQFLIQYYNGEERAKGNILERFSAQQFPDLHSELNLSSLELGDSALYFCASSVALSTDTQYFGPGTRLTVL.

The gene calls are TRBV5-6 and TRBJ1-1; D is perhaps TRBD1 (5 bases). The length of the CDR3 is 14 residues. Between the trimmed V and J ends, which lost 4 bases and 1 base, there was a span of 11 bases. CDR1 SGHDT and CDR2 YYEEEE come from the germline V gene. CDR3 nucleotide sequence: TGTGCCAGCAGCCAAGGTGGGACGAACACTGAAGCTTTCTTT. This sequence encodes CASSQGGTNTEAFF. Full variable domain (remainder filled in from reference TRBV5-6 and TRBJ1-1): DAGVTQSPTHLIKTRGQQVTLRCSPKSGHDTVSWYQQALGQGPQFIFQYYEEEERQRGNFPDRFSGHQFPNYSSELNVNALLLGDSALYLCASSQGGTNTEAFFGQGTRLTVV.

The chain has TRBV19 and TRBJ1-5; 7 bases line up with TRBD1. CDR3 length: 15 amino acids. Germline values: CDR1 LNHDA, CDR2 SQIVND (reference sequence). Losses at the gene ends were 0 bases for V and 3 bases for J; bases not matched to a gene: 2. The CDR3 bases are TGTGCCAGTAGTATAGAGGGACAGTACAATCAGCCCCAGCATTTT. Its protein product is CASSIEGQYNQPQHF. Full variable domain (outside the CDR3, taken from reference TRBV19 and TRBJ1-5): DGGITQSPKYLFRKEGQNVTLSCEQNLNHDAMYWYRQDPGQGLRLIYYSQIVNDFQKGDIAEGYSVSREKKESFPLTVTSAQKNPTAFYLCASSIEGQYNQPQHFGDGTRLSIL.

This chain uses TRBV30 with TRBJ2-2; D gene uncertain. There are 12 residues in the CDR3. With 2 bases removed from V and 4 bases from J, the gap between germline ends came to 5 bases. Germline CDR1 is GTSNPN and CDR2 is SVGIG (reference sequence). The CDR3 bases are TGTGCCTGGAGTATAGGCACCGGGGAGCTGTTTTTT. It yields the protein CAWSIGTGELFF.

This clone appeared once. This chain links TRBV18 with TRBJ2-5, with D unclear. The germline V and J ends were trimmed by 6 bases and 0 bases, with 14 bases remaining between them. Germline lookup yields CDR1 KGHSH and CDR2 LQKENI. The CDR3 runs 15 residues. The CDR3 reads CASSLGKGYQETQYF. As DNA, the CDR3 is TGTGCCAGCTCCCTCGGAAAAGGGTACCAAGAGACCCAGTACTTC.

V gene TRBV10-3 combines with J gene TRBJ2-2; TRBD1 is a possible D gene (7 bases). V lost 10 bases and J lost 4, with 13 bases in between. Germline CDR1 is ENHRY and CDR2 is SYGVKD. This CDR3 is built from 13 residues. CDR3: CASAGQITGELFF. In DNA, the CDR3 is TGTGCCAGCGCGGGACAGATCACCGGGGAGCTGTTTTTT.

The chain carries TRBV28 and TRBJ1-2; D is uncertain. V was pared by 6 bases and J by 3 bases, with 8 bases between. In germline, CDR1 is MDHEN, CDR2 SYDVKM. This CDR3 has 12 amino acids. The CDR3 DNA sequence: TGTGCCAGCAGCACTTCCCACTATGGCTACACCTTC. This sequence encodes CASSTSHYGYTF.

V gene TRBV30 combines with J gene TRBJ2-1, with 12 bases fitting TRBD2. CDR3 length equals 15 residues. The junction had 7 bases not matched to a gene; V was cut back by 3 bases and J by 7 bases. In germline, CDR1 is GTSNPN, CDR2 SVGIG (reference sequence). CDR3 loop: CAWRALAGGGNEQFF. The CDR3 DNA reads as TGTGCCTGGAGAGCCCTAGCGGGAGGGGGTAATGAGCAGTTCTTC.

This chain connects TRBV2 to TRBJ2-3, with a weak D call TRBD2 (5 bases). Germline values: CDR1 SNHLY, CDR2 FYNNEI. Deletions cut 6 bases from V and 2 bases from J, with 18 bases between. This CDR3 is built from 16 residues. Here the CDR3 DNA reads TGTGCCAGCAGAACGGGAAGCAGCCGTTTCACAGATACGCAGTATTTT. Translation gives CASRTGSSRFTDTQYF.

The rearrangement uses TRBV5-1 and TRBJ2-3; D might be TRBD1 or TRBD2, each matching 6 bases. V dropped 4 bases and J dropped 6 bases, with 18 bases sitting between them. This CDR3 is 15 amino acids long. From germline, CDR1 is SGHRS and CDR2 YFSETQ. CDR3 in DNA: TGCGCCAGCAGCAGGGGGGACTCCCCGGTGGATACGCAGTATTTT. Residues: CASSRGDSPVDTQYF.

This clone has a single count. The chain combines TRBV27 with TRBJ2-7; no definite D call. Germline CDR1 reads MNHEY; CDR2 reads SMNVEV (reference sequence). The CDR3 loop spans 16 amino acids. Trimming removed 5 bases from V and 0 bases from J, with 17 bases in between. The CDR3 protein is CASSPPGYSVSYEQYF. CDR3 bases: TGTGCCAGCAGTCCGCCGGGTTATTCGGTCTCCTACGAGCAGTACTTC.

The rearrangement uses TRBV9 and TRBJ2-7; possible D gene TRBD2, 6 bases. CDR1 is SGDLS, CDR2 YYNGEE, per germline. This CDR3 spans 14 amino acids. V lost 4 bases and J lost 6, with 17 bases in between. This CDR3 reads CASSRLELSGEQYF. The CDR3 DNA reads TGTGCCAGCAGCCGACTAGAGCTCTCTGGCGAGCAGTACTTC. Together with reference TRBV9 and TRBJ2-7, the CDR3 gives the full variable domain: DSGVTQTPKHLITATGQRVTLRCSPRSGDLSVYWYQQSLDQGLQFLIQYYNGEERAKGNILERFSAQQFPDLHSELNLSSLELGDSALYFCASSRLELSGEQYFGPGTRLTVT.

The chain is built from TRBV2 and TRBJ2-5; D may correspond to TRBD1 or TRBD2 (5 bases each). V was shortened by 3 bases and J by 2 bases, with 13 bases between the two germline ends. The V gene's germline CDR1 is SNHLY and CDR2 FYNNEI. The CDR3 is 15 amino acids. CDR3 protein: CASSDWAGSQETQYF. CDR3 coding DNA: TGTGCCAGCAGTGATTGGGCAGGGAGTCAAGAGACCCAGTACTTC.

This sequence joins TRBV4-1 and TRBJ2-7; 13 nucleotides agree with TRBD2. CDR1 MGHRA and CDR2 YSYEKL come from the germline V gene. The CDR3 is 16 residues long. The V and J ends lost 4 bases and 9 bases, in that order; junction bases with no gene match: 12. The CDR3 here is CASSRRTSGSLGGQYF. CDR3 bases: TGCGCCAGCAGCCGAAGGACTAGCGGGAGTTTAGGCGGGCAGTACTTC.

For the CDR3, the DNA is TGCGCCAGCAGCTTTACGTCTAGCGGTAATTCCTACGAGCAGTACTTC. It encodes CASSFTSSGNSYEQYF. The chain recombines TRBV5-1 with TRBJ2-7; 7 positions agree with TRBD2. Germline-derived CDR1 and CDR2 are SGHRS and YFSETQ. The CDR3 length is 16 residues. V lost 2 bases to trimming and J lost 1 base; unmatched junction nucleotides: 9. Together with reference TRBV5-1 and TRBJ2-7, the CDR3 gives the full variable domain: KAGVTQTPRYLIKTRGQQVTLSCSPISGHRSVSWYQQTPGQGLQFLFEYFSETQRNKGNFPGRFSGRQFSNSRSEMNVSTLELGDSALYLCASSFTSSGNSYEQYFGPGTRLTVT.

This rearrangement joins TRBV18 to TRBJ2-5; 7 bases match TRBD2. J gave up 2 bases and V 6 bases, and 6 bases lay outside the gene matches. This CDR3 is built from 14 residues. Germline V gene data show CDR1 as KGHSH and CDR2 as LQKENI. The CDR3 here is CASSAASGQETQYF. The CDR3 nucleotides are TGTGCCAGCTCGGCGGCTAGCGGTCAAGAGACCCAGTACTTC.

The chain has TRBV4-2 and TRBJ2-1, with 13 bases fitting TRBD2. After removal of 5 bases from V and 7 bases from J, the junction contained 11 bases not matched to a gene. This CDR3 comprises 17 residues. Germline CDR1 LGHNA, CDR2 YNFKEQ. Here the CDR3 reads CASSGGLAGDSWNEQFF. CDR3 DNA: TGTGCCAGCAGCGGAGGACTAGCGGGAGACTCATGGAATGAGCAGTTCTTC.